The sequence of this TCR beta chain was determined in a study of shared clonotypes between healthy human individuals. As for the study in general: Each donor had three CD4 naive, three CD4 memory, two CD8 naive and one CD8 memory plate. Regarding the study as a whole: Among the subsets, naive ones generally showed larger estimated richness than memory ones.

Germline V CDR1 and CDR2: MGHDK, SYGVNS. The CDR3 loop spans 12 amino acids. With 3 bases removed from V and 16 bases from J, the gap between germline ends came to 16 bases. At deep level, the assay was performed. Researchers divided each subset's genomic DNA evenly across several immunoSEQ plates. Assay: immunoSEQ multiplex PCR; the TCRdb copy retains only in-frame clones and omits some. The profile shows under 650,000 clones, almost 97% of them singletons. In this sample, this clone turned up a few times. What it recognizes is unknown. The clonotype was recovered from a woman aged 25 to 39 in good health. The chain has TRBV25-1 and TRBJ1-3; D is undetermined. Sequencing was performed on naive CD4+ T cells sorted from blood. Subset reported: CD45RA+ positively selected. The CDR3 DNA reads as TGTGCCAGCAGTGACCCCCTCAAGATTATGTATTTT. Translation gives CASSDPLKIMYF.